The 14 T cell receptor beta chains below come from one sample, sequenced in a study of shared T cell receptors in the human thymus. Method: immunoSEQ multiplex PCR; TCRdb's copy keeps in-frame clones and lacks some. There are roughly 410,000 clones in the sample; roughly 94% occur only once, and approximately 0.02% lies in the top ten. Sequencing was done on a sample of thymocytes. The receptor source for this set is a human donor.

The rearrangement joins TRBV5-6 to TRBJ2-1, with D perhaps matching TRBD2 (5 bases). Germline-derived CDR1 and CDR2 are SGHDT and YYEEEE. The CDR3 length is 12 residues. The germline V and J ends were trimmed by 4 bases and 8 bases, with 10 bases remaining between them. Here the CDR3 DNA reads TGTGCCAGCAGCGCGGACTTAGATGAGCAGTTCTTC. It encodes CASSADLDEQFF.

This chain joins TRBV27 and TRBJ1-4; D is unresolved. There are 13 residues in the CDR3. Between the trimmed V and J ends, which lost 3 bases and 3 bases, there was a span of 5 bases. Germline V lookup: CDR1 MNHEY, CDR2 SMNVEV (reference sequence). This CDR3 reads CASSLEANEKLFF. The CDR3 nucleotides are TGTGCCAGCAGTTTGGAGGCTAATGAAAAACTGTTTTTT.

The V gene is TRBV15, the J gene TRBJ1-5; the D is unclear. The CDR3 covers 18 residues. Trimming stripped 3 bases from V and 1 base from J, with 19 bases between. Germline V gene sequence: CDR1 LNHNV, CDR2 YYDKDF (reference sequence). CDR3 amino acids: CATSRSLVWRESNQPQHF. In nucleotides, the CDR3 is TGTGCCACCAGCAGGTCCCTTGTTTGGCGGGAGAGCAATCAGCCCCAGCATTTT.

J is TRBJ2-5 and V is TRBV28; D gene unclear. The CDR3 consists of 13 residues. Trimming removed 2 bases at V and 4 bases at J, with 8 bases between. From germline, CDR1 is MDHEN and CDR2 SYDVKM. CDR3 DNA sequence: TGTGCCAGCAGTTTAGGTAGTAGAGAGACCCAGTACTTC. Translating gives CASSLGSRETQYF.

The rearrangement joins TRBV7-3 to TRBJ2-1, with D perhaps matching TRBD1 or TRBD2 (5 bases each). The CDR3 has 19 residues. The V gene lost 3 bases and the J gene lost 1 base, with 22 bases spanning the gap. The germline V gene encodes CDR1 SGHTA and CDR2 FQGTGA. This CDR3 reads CASSFPTGLARESYNEQFF. The CDR3 region has the DNA TGTGCCAGCAGCTTTCCAACGGGGCTAGCTAGGGAGTCCTACAATGAGCAGTTCTTC. The full variable domain, completed using reference TRBV7-3 and TRBJ2-1, is GAGVSQTPSNKVTEKGKYVELRCDPISGHTALYWYRQSLGQGPEFLIYFQGTGAADDSGLPNDRFFAVRPEGSVSTLKIQRTERGDSAVYLCASSFPTGLARESYNEQFFGPGTRLTVL.

The chain links TRBV7-9 to TRBJ1-5; D call uncertain. This CDR3 comprises 14 residues. The germline CDR1 and CDR2 sequences are SEHNR and FQNEAQ (reference sequence). V lost 5 bases to trimming and J lost 0 bases, with 8 bases between them. The CDR3 coding sequence is TGTGCCAGCAGCCCGGACGGTAGCAATCAGCCCCAGCATTTT. Translation: CASSPDGSNQPQHF. Supplemented by reference TRBV7-9 and TRBJ1-5, the full variable domain reads DTGVSQNPRHKITKRGQNVTFRCDPISEHNRLYWYRQTLGQGPEFLTYFQNEAQLEKSRLLSDRFSAERPKGSFSTLEIQRTEQGDSAMYLCASSPDGSNQPQHFGDGTRLSIL.

The sample holds a few counts of this clone. V is TRBV10-1 and J is TRBJ1-2; 7 bases are shared with TRBD1. Germline trimming cut 9 bases from V and 0 bases from J; bases unmatched to any gene: 10. The CDR3 sequence is 15 residues long. Germline assignment: CDR1 WNHNN and CDR2 SYGVQD (reference sequence). The CDR3: CARGTALSANYGYTF. CDR3 nucleotides: TGCGCCAGAGGGACAGCTTTGTCAGCTAACTATGGCTACACCTTC.

The V call is TRBV28, the J call TRBJ1-4, with 10 bases lining up with TRBD1. There are 14 residues in the CDR3. Germline V gives CDR1 MDHEN, CDR2 SYDVKM. With 8 bases clipped from V and 5 bases from J, the junction kept 5 bases outside the gene matches. CDR3 in DNA: TGTGCCAGCCGTAGGGGACAGGGGAATGAAAAACTGTTTTTT. Its protein product is CASRRGQGNEKLFF. Filled out from reference TRBV28 and TRBJ1-4, the complete variable domain reads DVKVTQSSRYLVKRTGEKVFLECVQDMDHENMFWYRQDPGLGLRLIYFSYDVKMKEKGDIPEGYSVSREKKERFSLILESASTNQTSMYLCASRRGQGNEKLFFGSGTQLSVL.

The chain employs TRBV19 and TRBJ1-5, with TRBD1 matching over 9 bases. The CDR3 extends over 12 amino acids. With V trimmed by 10 bases and J by 6 bases, 4 bases remained unmatched. Germline V gene data show CDR1 as LNHDA and CDR2 as SQIVND (reference sequence). In nucleotides, the CDR3 is TGTGCCACCAGGACAGGGGCTCAGCCCCAGCATTTT. Translated: CATRTGAQPQHF.

The chain is built from TRBV5-1 and TRBJ2-5; D possibly corresponds to TRBD2 (6 bases). CDR3 length: 15 amino acids. Looked up from germline, CDR1 is SGHRS and CDR2 is YFSETQ. V was cut by 7 bases and J by 5 bases, with 21 bases left in between. CDR3 amino acids: CASVRRPGGEETQYF. DNA for the CDR3: TGCGCCAGCGTCCGACGCCCCGGGGGAGAGGAGACCCAGTACTTC.

The chain is built from TRBV7-6 and TRBJ1-5, with D tentatively TRBD1 (6 bases). From germline, CDR1 is SGHVS and CDR2 FNYEAQ. The CDR3 length is 16 residues. With 3 bases removed from V and 0 bases from J, the gap between germline ends came to 12 bases. For the CDR3, the DNA is TGTGCCAGCAGCTTGCAGGACAGAGATAGCAATCAGCCCCAGCATTTT. This encodes CASSLQDRDSNQPQHF.

The V gene is TRBV4-2, the J gene TRBJ2-7; 7 nucleotides match TRBD2. The germline gives CDR1 LGHNA, CDR2 YNFKEQ. This CDR3 comprises 15 residues. Trimming at V came to 2 bases and at J to 0 bases, leaving 4 bases not matched to a gene. As DNA, the CDR3 is TGTGCCAGCAGCCAATCCGGGGGGAGCTCCTACGAGCAGTACTTC. As protein: CASSQSGGSSYEQYF.

The CDR3 loop reads CATSGTRAKNIQYF. The DNA of the CDR3 is TGTGCCACCAGCGGAACACGCGCCAAAAACATTCAGTACTTC. This chain connects TRBV15 to TRBJ2-4; no reliable D call. The CDR3 consists of 14 residues. Trimming pared 5 bases from V and 1 base from J, leaving 9 bases between. Germline CDR1 and CDR2: LNHNV and YYDKDF (reference sequence).

V gene TRBV25-1 combines with J gene TRBJ1-2, with D maybe TRBD1 (5 bases). CDR1 MGHDK and CDR2 SYGVNS come from the germline V gene. V was trimmed by 3 bases and J by 8 bases, leaving 13 bases between them. The CDR3 totals 13 residues. In nucleotides, the CDR3 is TGTGCCAGCAGTGACTTAGGGGTAAGAGGCTACACCTTC. This encodes CASSDLGVRGYTF.